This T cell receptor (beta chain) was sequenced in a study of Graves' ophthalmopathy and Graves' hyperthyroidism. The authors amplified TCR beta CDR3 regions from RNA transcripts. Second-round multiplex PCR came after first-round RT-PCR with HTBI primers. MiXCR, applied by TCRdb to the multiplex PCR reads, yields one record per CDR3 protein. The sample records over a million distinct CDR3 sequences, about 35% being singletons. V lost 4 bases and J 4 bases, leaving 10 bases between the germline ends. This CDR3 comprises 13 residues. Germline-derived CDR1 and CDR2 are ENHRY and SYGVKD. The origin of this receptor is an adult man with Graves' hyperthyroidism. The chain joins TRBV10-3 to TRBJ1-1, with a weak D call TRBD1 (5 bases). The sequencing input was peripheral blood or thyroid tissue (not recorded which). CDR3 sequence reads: CAISGGFPTEAFF. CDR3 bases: TGTGCCATCAGTGGGGGGTTTCCCACTGAAGCTTTCTTT.